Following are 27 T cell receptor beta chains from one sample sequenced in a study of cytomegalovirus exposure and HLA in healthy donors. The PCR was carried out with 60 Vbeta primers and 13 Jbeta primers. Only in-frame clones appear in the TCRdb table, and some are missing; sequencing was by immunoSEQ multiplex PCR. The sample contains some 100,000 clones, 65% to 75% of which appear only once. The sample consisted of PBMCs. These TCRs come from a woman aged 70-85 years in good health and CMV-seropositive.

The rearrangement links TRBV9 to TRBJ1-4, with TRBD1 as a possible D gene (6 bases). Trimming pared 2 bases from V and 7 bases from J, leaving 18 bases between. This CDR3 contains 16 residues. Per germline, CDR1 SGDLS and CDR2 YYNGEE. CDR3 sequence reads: CASSVGVGGASEKLFF. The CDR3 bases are TGTGCCAGCAGCGTGGGCGTTGGGGGGGCGAGTGAAAAACTGTTTTTT. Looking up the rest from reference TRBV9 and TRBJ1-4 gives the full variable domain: DSGVTQTPKHLITATGQRVTLRCSPRSGDLSVYWYQQSLDQGLQFLIQYYNGEERAKGNILERFSAQQFPDLHSELNLSSLELGDSALYFCASSVGVGGASEKLFFGSGTQLSVL.

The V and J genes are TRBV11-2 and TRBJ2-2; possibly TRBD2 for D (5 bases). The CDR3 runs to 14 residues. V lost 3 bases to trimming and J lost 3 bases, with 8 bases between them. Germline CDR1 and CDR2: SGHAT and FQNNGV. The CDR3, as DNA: TGTGCCAGCAGCTTCTTAGCGTACACCGGGGAGCTGTTTTTT. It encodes CASSFLAYTGELFF.

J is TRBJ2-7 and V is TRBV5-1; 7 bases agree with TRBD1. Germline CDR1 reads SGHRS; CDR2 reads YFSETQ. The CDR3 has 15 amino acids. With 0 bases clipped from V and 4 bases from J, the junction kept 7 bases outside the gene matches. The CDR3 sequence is CASSLGDSLRYEQYF. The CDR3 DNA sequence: TGCGCCAGCAGCTTGGGGGACAGCCTCCGTTACGAGCAGTACTTC.

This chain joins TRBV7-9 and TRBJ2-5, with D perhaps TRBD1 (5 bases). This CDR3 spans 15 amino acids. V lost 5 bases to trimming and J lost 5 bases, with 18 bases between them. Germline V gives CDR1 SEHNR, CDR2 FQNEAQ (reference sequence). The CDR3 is CASSLGIQGYETQYF. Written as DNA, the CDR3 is TGTGCCAGCAGCCTAGGGATCCAGGGTTACGAGACCCAGTACTTC. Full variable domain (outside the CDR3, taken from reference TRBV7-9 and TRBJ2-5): DTGVSQNPRHKITKRGQNVTFRCDPISEHNRLYWYRQTLGQGPEFLTYFQNEAQLEKSRLLSDRFSAERPKGSFSTLEIQRTEQGDSAMYLCASSLGIQGYETQYFGPGTRLLVL.

The CDR3 spells CASSQDRDRGYGYTF. The CDR3 region has the DNA TGTGCCAGCAGCCAAGATCGTGACAGGGGGTATGGCTACACCTTC. The J gene is TRBJ1-2, the V gene TRBV4-2; 9 bases are shared with TRBD1. Germline assignment: CDR1 LGHNA and CDR2 YNFKEQ. The CDR3 runs 15 residues. V lost 0 bases, J lost 5 bases, and 4 bases stayed unmatched.

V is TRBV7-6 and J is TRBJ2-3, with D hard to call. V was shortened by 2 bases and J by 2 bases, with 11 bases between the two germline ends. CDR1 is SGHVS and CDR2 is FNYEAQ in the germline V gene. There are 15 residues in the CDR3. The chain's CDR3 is CASSLNTAITDTQYF. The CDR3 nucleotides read TGTGCCAGCAGCTTAAACACAGCAATCACAGATACGCAGTATTTT.

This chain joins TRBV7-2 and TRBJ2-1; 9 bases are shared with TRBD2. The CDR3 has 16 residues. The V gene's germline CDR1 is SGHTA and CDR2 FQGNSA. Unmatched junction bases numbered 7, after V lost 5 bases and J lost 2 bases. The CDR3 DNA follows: TGTGCCAGCAGCACAAGTGGACTAGCGACCTACAATGAGCAGTTCTTC. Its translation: CASSTSGLATYNEQFF.

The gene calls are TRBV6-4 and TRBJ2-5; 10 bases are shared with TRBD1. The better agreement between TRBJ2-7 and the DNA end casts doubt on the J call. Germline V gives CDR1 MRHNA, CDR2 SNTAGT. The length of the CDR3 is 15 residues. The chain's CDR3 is CASSENPGQGNEQYF. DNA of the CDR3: TGTGCCAGCAGTGAAAATCCGGGACAGGGGAACGAGCAGTACTTC.

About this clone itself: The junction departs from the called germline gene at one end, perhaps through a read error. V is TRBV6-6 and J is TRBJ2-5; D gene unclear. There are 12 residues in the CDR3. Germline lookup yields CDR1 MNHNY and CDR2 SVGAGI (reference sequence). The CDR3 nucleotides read TGTGCCAGCAGCCCGTCGATCTCCACTCGCGACTTC. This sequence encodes CASSPSISTRDF.

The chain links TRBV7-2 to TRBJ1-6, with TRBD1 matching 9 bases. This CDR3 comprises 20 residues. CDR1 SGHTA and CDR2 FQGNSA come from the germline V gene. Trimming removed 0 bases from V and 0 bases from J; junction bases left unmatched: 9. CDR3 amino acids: CASSLAGTGSSSSYNSPLHF. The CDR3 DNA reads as TGTGCCAGCAGCTTAGCCGGGACAGGGAGTTCCAGCTCCTATAATTCACCCCTCCACTTT.

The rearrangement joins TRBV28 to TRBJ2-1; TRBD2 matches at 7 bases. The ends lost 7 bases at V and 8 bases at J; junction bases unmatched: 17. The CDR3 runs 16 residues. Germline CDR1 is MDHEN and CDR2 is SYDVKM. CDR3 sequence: CASIPSRGGSKDEQFF. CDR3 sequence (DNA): TGTGCCAGCATCCCTTCCCGGGGCGGGAGTAAAGATGAGCAGTTCTTC. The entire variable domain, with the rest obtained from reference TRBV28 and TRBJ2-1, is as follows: DVKVTQSSRYLVKRTGEKVFLECVQDMDHENMFWYRQDPGLGLRLIYFSYDVKMKEKGDIPEGYSVSREKKERFSLILESASTNQTSMYLCASIPSRGGSKDEQFFGPGTRLTVL.

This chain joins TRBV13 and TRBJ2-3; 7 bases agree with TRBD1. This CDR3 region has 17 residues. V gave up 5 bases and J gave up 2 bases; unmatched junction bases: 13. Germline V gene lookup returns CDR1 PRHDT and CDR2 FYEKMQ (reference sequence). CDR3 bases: TGTGCCAGCAGCCCAGAGATATCGGACAGGTTCACAGATACGCAGTATTTT. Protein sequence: CASSPEISDRFTDTQYF. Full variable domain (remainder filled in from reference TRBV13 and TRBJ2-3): AAGVIQSPRHLIKEKRETATLKCYPIPRHDTVYWYQQGPGQDPQFLISFYEKMQSDKGSIPDRFSAQQFSDYHSELNMSSLELGDSALYFCASSPEISDRFTDTQYFGPGTRLTVL.

The CDR3 bases are TGTGCCAGCAGCGTAGCGGCGGGAGCAGCCTACGAGCAGTACTTC. Translating gives CASSVAAGAAYEQYF. The rearrangement links TRBV9 to TRBJ2-5; TRBD2 aligns across 7 bases. The J call is in doubt because the DNA end fits TRBJ2-7 better. Germline V gives CDR1 SGDLS, CDR2 YYNGEE. The CDR3 consists of 15 residues.

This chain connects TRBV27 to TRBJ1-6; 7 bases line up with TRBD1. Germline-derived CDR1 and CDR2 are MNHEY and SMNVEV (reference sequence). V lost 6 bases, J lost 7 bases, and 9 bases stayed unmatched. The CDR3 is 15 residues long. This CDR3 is CASRGDRAGNSPLHF. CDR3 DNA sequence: TGTGCCAGCAGGGGCGACAGGGCGGGAAATTCACCCCTCCACTTT.

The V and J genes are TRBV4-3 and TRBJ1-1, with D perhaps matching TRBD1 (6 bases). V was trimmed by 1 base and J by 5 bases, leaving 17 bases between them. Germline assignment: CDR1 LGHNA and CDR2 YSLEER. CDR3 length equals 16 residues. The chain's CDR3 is CASSQAGGRGYTEAFF. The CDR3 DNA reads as TGCGCCAGCAGCCAAGCGGGGGGCAGGGGATATACTGAAGCTTTCTTT.

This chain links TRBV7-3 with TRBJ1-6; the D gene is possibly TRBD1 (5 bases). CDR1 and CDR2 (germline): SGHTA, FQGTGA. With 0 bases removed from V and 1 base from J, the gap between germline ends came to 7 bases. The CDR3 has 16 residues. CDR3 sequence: CASSLTGASYNSPLHF. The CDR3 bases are TGTGCCAGCAGCTTAACAGGGGCGTCCTATAATTCACCCCTCCACTTT.

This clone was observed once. CDR3 protein: CASSIGTYRVDQETQYF. In DNA, the CDR3 is TGCGCCAGCAGCATTGGAACTTACAGGGTCGACCAAGAGACCCAGTACTTC. V usage is TRBV5-1 and J usage is TRBJ2-5; D is possibly TRBD1 (6 bases). The CDR3 is 17 amino acids. V was pared by 4 bases and J by 0 bases, with 19 bases between. Looked up from germline, CDR1 is SGHRS and CDR2 is YFSETQ.

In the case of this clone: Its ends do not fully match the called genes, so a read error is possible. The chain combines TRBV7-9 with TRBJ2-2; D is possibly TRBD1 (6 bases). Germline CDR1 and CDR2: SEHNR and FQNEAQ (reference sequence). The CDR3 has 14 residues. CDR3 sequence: CSSSLVQGSGELFF. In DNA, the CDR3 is TGTTCCAGCAGCTTGGTACAGGGATCCGGGGAGCTGTTTTTT. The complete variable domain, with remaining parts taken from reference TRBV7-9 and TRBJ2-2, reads DTGVSQNPRHKITKRGQNVTFRCDPISEHNRLYWYRQTLGQGPEFLTYFQNEAQLEKSRLLSDRFSAERPKGSFSTLEIQRTEQGDSAMYLCSSSLVQGSGELFFGEGSRLTVL.

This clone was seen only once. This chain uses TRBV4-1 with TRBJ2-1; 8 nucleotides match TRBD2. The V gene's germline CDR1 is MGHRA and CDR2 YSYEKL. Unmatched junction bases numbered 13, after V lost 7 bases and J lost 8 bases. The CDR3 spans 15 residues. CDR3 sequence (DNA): TGCGCCAGCAATCCAGTCGGGGGGGCCTCGCATGAGCAGTTCTTC. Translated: CASNPVGGASHEQFF.

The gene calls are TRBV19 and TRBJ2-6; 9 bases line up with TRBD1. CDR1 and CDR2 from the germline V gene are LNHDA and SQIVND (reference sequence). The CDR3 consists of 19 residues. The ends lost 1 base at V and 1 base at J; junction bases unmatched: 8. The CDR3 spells CASSIVPGQGLSGANVLTF. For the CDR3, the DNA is TGTGCCAGTAGTATAGTTCCGGGACAGGGATTATCTGGGGCCAACGTCCTGACTTTC.

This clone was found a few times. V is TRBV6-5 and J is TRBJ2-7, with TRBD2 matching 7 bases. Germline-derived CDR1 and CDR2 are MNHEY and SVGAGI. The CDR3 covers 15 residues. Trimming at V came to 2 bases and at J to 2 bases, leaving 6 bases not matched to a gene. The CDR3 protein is CASSYTKRGTYEQYF. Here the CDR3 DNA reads TGTGCCAGCAGTTACACCAAGCGGGGAACCTACGAGCAGTACTTC.

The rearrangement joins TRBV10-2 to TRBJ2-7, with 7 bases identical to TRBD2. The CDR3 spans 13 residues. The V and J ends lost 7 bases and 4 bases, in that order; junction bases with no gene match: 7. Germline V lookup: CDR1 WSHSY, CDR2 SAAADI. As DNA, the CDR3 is TGCGCCAGCAAAAGTGGGGGGGGATACGAGCAGTACTTC. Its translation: CASKSGGGYEQYF.

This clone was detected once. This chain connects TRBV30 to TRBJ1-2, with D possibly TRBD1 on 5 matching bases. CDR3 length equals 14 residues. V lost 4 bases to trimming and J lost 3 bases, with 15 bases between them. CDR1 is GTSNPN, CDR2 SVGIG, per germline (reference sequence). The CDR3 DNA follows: TGTGCCTGGACACAAGGGGCTCACTACTATGGCTACACCTTC. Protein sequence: CAWTQGAHYYGYTF.

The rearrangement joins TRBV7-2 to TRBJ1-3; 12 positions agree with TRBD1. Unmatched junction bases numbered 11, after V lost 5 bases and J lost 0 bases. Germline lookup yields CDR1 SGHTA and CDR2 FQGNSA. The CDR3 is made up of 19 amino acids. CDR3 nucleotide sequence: TGTGCCAGCAGCGACAGGGACAGGGGGCCTCTTCGCTCTGGAAACACCATATATTTT. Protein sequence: CASSDRDRGPLRSGNTIYF.

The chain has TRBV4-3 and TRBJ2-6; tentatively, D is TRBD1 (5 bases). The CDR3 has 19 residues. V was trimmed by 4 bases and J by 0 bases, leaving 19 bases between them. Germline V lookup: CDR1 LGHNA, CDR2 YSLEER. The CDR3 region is CASSPTLGPEVSGANVLTF. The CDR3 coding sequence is TGCGCCAGCAGCCCCACCTTGGGGCCCGAGGTCTCTGGGGCCAACGTCCTGACTTTC.

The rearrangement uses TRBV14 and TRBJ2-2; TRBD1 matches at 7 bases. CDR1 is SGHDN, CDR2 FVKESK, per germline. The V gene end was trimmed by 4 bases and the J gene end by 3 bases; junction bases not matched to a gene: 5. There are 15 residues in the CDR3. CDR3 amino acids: CASSRLTGDTGELFF. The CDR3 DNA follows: TGTGCCAGCAGCCGCCTTACAGGGGACACCGGGGAGCTGTTTTTT.

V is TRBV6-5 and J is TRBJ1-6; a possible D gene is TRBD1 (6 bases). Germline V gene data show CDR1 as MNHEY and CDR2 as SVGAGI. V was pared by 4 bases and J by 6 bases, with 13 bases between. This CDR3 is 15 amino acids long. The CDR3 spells CASSFGRGRNSPLHF. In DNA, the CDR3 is TGTGCCAGCAGTTTTGGCAGGGGCCGTAATTCACCCCTCCACTTT.